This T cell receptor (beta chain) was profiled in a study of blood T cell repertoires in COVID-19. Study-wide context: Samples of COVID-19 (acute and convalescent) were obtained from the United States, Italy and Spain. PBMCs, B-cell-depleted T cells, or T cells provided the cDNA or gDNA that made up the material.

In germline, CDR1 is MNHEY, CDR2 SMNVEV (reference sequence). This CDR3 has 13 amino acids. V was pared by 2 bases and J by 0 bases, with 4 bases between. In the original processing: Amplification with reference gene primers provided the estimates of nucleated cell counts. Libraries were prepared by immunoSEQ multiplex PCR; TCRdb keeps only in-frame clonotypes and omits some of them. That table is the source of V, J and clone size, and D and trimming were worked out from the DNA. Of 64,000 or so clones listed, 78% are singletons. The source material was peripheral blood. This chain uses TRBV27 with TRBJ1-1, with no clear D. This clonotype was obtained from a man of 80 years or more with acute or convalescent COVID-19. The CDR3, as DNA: TGTGCCAGCAGTTTAAAGCTGAACACTGAAGCTTTCTTT. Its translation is CASSLKLNTEAFF.